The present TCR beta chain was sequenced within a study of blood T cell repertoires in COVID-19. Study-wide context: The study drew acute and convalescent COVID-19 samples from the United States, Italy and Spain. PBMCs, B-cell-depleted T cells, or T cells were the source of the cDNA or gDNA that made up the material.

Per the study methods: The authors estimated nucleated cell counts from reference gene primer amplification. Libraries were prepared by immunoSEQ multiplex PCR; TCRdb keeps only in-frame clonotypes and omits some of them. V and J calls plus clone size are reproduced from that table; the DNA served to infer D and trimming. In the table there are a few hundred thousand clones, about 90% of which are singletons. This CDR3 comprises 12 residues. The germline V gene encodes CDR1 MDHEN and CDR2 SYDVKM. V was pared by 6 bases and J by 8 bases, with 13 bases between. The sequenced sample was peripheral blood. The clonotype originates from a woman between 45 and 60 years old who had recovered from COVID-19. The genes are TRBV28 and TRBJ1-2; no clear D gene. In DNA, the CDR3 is TGTGCCAGCAGCCTCCCCGTTGAGGGCTACACCTTC. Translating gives CASSLPVEGYTF.